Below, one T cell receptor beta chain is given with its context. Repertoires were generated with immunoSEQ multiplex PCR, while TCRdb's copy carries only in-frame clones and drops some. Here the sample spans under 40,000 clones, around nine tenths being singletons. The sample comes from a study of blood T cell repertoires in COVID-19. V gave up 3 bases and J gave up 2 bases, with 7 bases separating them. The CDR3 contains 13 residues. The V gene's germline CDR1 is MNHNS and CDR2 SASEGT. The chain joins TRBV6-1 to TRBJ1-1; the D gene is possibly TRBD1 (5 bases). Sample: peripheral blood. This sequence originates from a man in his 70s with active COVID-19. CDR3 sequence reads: CASSDRANTEAFF. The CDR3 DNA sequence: TGTGCCAGCAGTGACAGGGCCAACACTGAAGCTTTCTTT.